This is a list of T cell receptor beta chains from one sample in a study of cytotoxic CD8 clonotypes in ibrutinib-treated CLL. Produced via immunoSEQ multiplex PCR; TCRdb's table is partial and in-frame only. The table has roughly 40,000 clones, 68% seen once; the top ten hold about 7%. The starting material was PBMCs, obtained at disease progression, from a patient treated with ibrutinib. The source of these receptors is a human donor with chronic lymphocytic leukemia. Each CDR3 is given with its conserved first and last residue. Fields, in order: clone size, CDR3 length, D gene, V gene, J gene, CDR3 DNA, CDR3 protein. The D gene is left open where the match is weak. The size field is filled for only some rows; it gives once, few, many or a size class.

.,15,.,TRBV14,TRBJ2-2,TGTGCCAGCAGCCATGGGCAGAAGAACACCGGGGAGCTGTTTTTT,CASSHGQKNTGELFF
.,14,.,TRBV29-1,TRBJ2-7,TGCAGCGTCAAGCCCTTTACAGGGAACTACGAGCAGTACTTC,CSVKPFTGNYEQYF
.,15,.,TRBV19,TRBJ1-1,TGTGCCAGTAGTACCCGGGACACTATGAACACTGAAGCTTTCTTT,CASSTRDTMNTEAFF
.,11,.,TRBV2,TRBJ2-3,TGTGCCAGCTGTGCGGAAGATACGCAGTATTTT,CASCAEDTQYF
.,13,.,TRBV11-3,TRBJ1-2,TGTGCCAGCAGCTTAGAAGTTTACTATGGCTACACCTTC,CASSLEVYYGYTF
.,14,TRBD1,TRBV7-9,TRBJ2-5,TGTGCCAGCAGCCCGGACAGGGGTCAAGAGACCCAGTACTTC,CASSPDRGQETQYF
few,15,.,TRBV7-3,TRBJ2-2,TGTGCCAGCAGCTTAGGGGGAAGGTACTCCGGGGAGCTGTTTTTT,CASSLGGRYSGELFF
.,15,TRBD2,TRBV5-1,TRBJ2-5,TGCGCCAGCAGCGGGAGGACTAGCGGCCAAGAGACCCAGTACTTC,CASSGRTSGQETQYF
.,14,TRBD2,TRBV30,TRBJ2-3,TGTGCCTGGACGGTGTTAGCGGGAGTGGATACGCAGTATTTT,CAWTVLAGVDTQYF
.,13,.,TRBV10-3,TRBJ1-2,TGTGCCACGACCGAAACAGGGTCCTCGGGCTACACCTTC,CATTETGSSGYTF
.,15,.,TRBV15,TRBJ2-5,TGTGCCACCAGCAGGCAAACCCAACCCCAAGAGACCCAGTACTTC,CATSRQTQPQETQYF
once,11,.,TRBV28,TRBJ1-1,TGTGCCAGTTGGGGGGACACTGAAGCTTTCTTT,CASWGDTEAFF
.,15,TRBD1,TRBV12-5,TRBJ2-1,TGTGCTAGTGGAGCTACCGGGACAGGGGGCCATGAGCAGTTCTTC,CASGATGTGGHEQFF
.,14,TRBD2,TRBV6-5,TRBJ2-7,TGTGCCAGCAGTGGGAGCGGGACCGCCTACGAGCAGTACTTC,CASSGSGTAYEQYF
.,12,.,TRBV30,TRBJ1-3,TGTGCCTGGAGCCTGTGGCGAAACACCATATATTTT,CAWSLWRNTIYF
.,14,TRBD1,TRBV12-5,TRBJ2-5,TGTGCTAGTGGTATCGGACAGGCCGAGGAGACCCAGTACTTC,CASGIGQAEETQYF
.,17,TRBD2,TRBV7-2,TRBJ2-5,TGTGCCAGCAGCCCGGGACTAGCGGGCCTAGGTCGAGAGACCCAGTACTTC,CASSPGLAGLGRETQYF
.,14,.,TRBV5-6,TRBJ2-7,TGTGCCAGCAGCTTGATTCTGTCAACCTACGAGCAGTACTTC,CASSLILSTYEQYF
.,17,TRBD1,TRBV30,TRBJ1-1,TGTGCCTGGTGCTGCCCGGGACAGGGGATCATGAACACTGAAGCTTTCTTT,CAWCCPGQGIMNTEAFF
few,19,TRBD1,TRBV5-3,TRBJ2-3,TGTGCCAGAAGCTTGGCCGGGACAGGGGCACTAACTAGCACAGATACGCAGTATTTT,CARSLAGTGALTSTDTQYF
few,11,.,TRBV20-1,TRBJ2-2,TGCAGTGCGTACAGGACCGGGGAGCTGTTTTTT,CSAYRTGELFF
.,14,.,TRBV19,TRBJ1-4,TGTGCCAGTAGTCAAGGGTTCGTTAATGAAAAACTGTTTTTT,CASSQGFVNEKLFF
.,15,.,TRBV6-5,TRBJ2-3,TGTGCCAGCAGTTACTCGGCGGGGACAACAGATACGCAGTATTTT,CASSYSAGTTDTQYF
few,16,.,TRBV6-5,TRBJ1-1,TGTGCCAGCAGTTACTCCGGACGCCAGCCGAACACTGAAGCTTTCTTT,CASSYSGRQPNTEAFF
few,16,TRBD1,TRBV4-2,TRBJ1-2,TGTGCCAGCAGCCAAGTTTCGAGACAGGGGAACTATGGCTACACCTTC,CASSQVSRQGNYGYTF
.,16,TRBD2,TRBV2,TRBJ2-2,TGTGCCAGCACTCTAGCGGGAGGGACGACAATCGGGGAGCTGTTTTTT,CASTLAGGTTIGELFF
once,13,.,TRBV18,TRBJ2-7,TGTGCCAGCTCACCACCAGGTTCCTTCGAGCAGTACTTC,CASSPPGSFEQYF
.,12,TRBD1,TRBV19,TRBJ2-1,TGTGCCAGTAGTCCCTCGGGACAGGGGGAATTCTTC,CASSPSGQGEFF
few,16,TRBD2,TRBV7-9,TRBJ2-7,TGTGCCAGCAGCTCTAGCGGGACTAGCGGCCCCTACGAGCAGTACTTC,CASSSSGTSGPYEQYF
.,13,TRBD1,TRBV7-3,TRBJ2-7,TGTGCCAGCAGCTTAGCGGGACAGGCCACGCAGTACTTC,CASSLAGQATQYF
few,13,.,TRBV29-1,TRBJ1-2,TGCAGCGTTGAATCGGGGGTTGGCTATGGCTACACCTTC,CSVESGVGYGYTF
.,16,.,TRBV7-6,TRBJ1-3,TGTGCCAGCAGCCAATACCAGGGACGCTCTGGAAACACCATATATTTT,CASSQYQGRSGNTIYF
.,16,.,TRBV5-1,TRBJ2-6,TGCGCCAGCAGCCCAGGTGGGGGGCTTGGGGCCAACGTCCTGACTTTC,CASSPGGGLGANVLTF
.,11,.,TRBV29-1,TRBJ2-1,TGCAGCGTTGAGTTGGCCGCGAAGCAGTTCTTC,CSVELAAKQFF
.,14,.,TRBV19,TRBJ2-5,TGTGCCAGTAGTATAGGGATGCGGGGTGAGACCCAGTACTTC,CASSIGMRGETQYF
.,14,.,TRBV7-7,TRBJ2-3,TGTGCTAGCAGCTTAGGCCTCTCTACAGATACGCAGTATTTT,CASSLGLSTDTQYF
.,15,.,TRBV6-1,TRBJ2-5,TGTGCCAGCAGTGAAGCAATGAGGGTTCGGGGGACCCAGTACTTC,CASSEAMRVRGTQYF
.,14,.,TRBV6-1,TRBJ1-1,TGTGCCAGCAGTGTCAGGGAGGGGGGCACTGAAGCTTTCTTT,CASSVREGGTEAFF
.,17,TRBD1,TRBV7-2,TRBJ1-2,TGTGCCAGCGGCCGCCCGGGACAGGGATTTCGCAAAGATGGCTACACCTTC,CASGRPGQGFRKDGYTF
.,14,.,TRBV5-6,TRBJ1-2,TGTGCCAGCAGCTCCCCGGTGAGGGTAGGAGGCTACACCTTC,CASSSPVRVGGYTF
.,15,.,TRBV30,TRBJ1-6,TGTGCCTGGAGTTTAGGGGGAGGGGACAATTCACCCCTCCACTTT,CAWSLGGGDNSPLHF
.,16,TRBD2,TRBV5-6,TRBJ2-1,TGTGCCAGCAGCCGGGTGGGACTAGCGGGAGCAAATGAGCAGTTCTTC,CASSRVGLAGANEQFF
.,16,.,TRBV4-1,TRBJ2-2,TGCGCCAGCAGCCAAGAGGACGGAGTTTCTACCGGGGAGCTGTTTTTT,CASSQEDGVSTGELFF
.,13,TRBD1,TRBV30,TRBJ2-1,TGTGCCGCCGGCCGGGACAGCTACAATGAGCAGTTCTTC,CAAGRDSYNEQFF
.,13,.,TRBV6-1,TRBJ1-1,TGTGCCAGCAGTGTACAAAAGAACACTGAAGCTTTCTTT,CASSVQKNTEAFF
.,18,TRBD2,TRBV7-9,TRBJ2-1,TGTGCCAGCAGCCCGAAAATCCGACTAGCGGGGAGGAACAATGAGCAGTTCTTC,CASSPKIRLAGRNNEQFF
.,13,.,TRBV7-3,TRBJ1-1,TGTGCCAGCAGCTCAGTCGCGCACACTGAAGCTTTCTTT,CASSSVAHTEAFF
.,16,.,TRBV27,TRBJ2-6,TGTGCCAGCAGTTTATCGTTAGGGTCAGGGGCCAACGTCCTGACTTTC,CASSLSLGSGANVLTF
.,15,.,TRBV11-2,TRBJ2-7,TGTGCCAGCAGCTTTTCCCAGGGACAACCCTACGAGCAGTACTTC,CASSFSQGQPYEQYF
.,16,.,TRBV6-5,TRBJ1-5,TGTGCCAGCAGTTACTCCCCCACAGGCCCCAATCAGCCCCAGCATTTT,CASSYSPTGPNQPQHF
.,13,.,TRBV4-3,TRBJ2-7,TGCGCCAGCAGCCAAGCCATAGGCTACGAGCAGTACTTC,CASSQAIGYEQYF
.,17,.,TRBV7-6,TRBJ1-2,TGTGCCAGCAGCTCATCCGGACAATCTTTTCTTTCGGATGGCTACACCTTC,CASSSSGQSFLSDGYTF
.,15,.,TRBV28,TRBJ1-2,TGTGCCAGCAGTTTACCCACGGCCGGGACACAGGGCTACACCTTC,CASSLPTAGTQGYTF
few,16,TRBD1,TRBV11-2,TRBJ2-7,TGTGCCAGCAGCCCAATCAGGACAGGAAAAGTTTACGAGCAGTACTTC,CASSPIRTGKVYEQYF
.,14,TRBD1,TRBV6-5,TRBJ1-5,TGTGCCAGCAGACGACAGGGGGCCGGTCAGCCCCAGCATTTT,CASRRQGAGQPQHF
once,13,.,TRBV4-2,TRBJ1-1,TGTGCCAGCAGCCAAGGCGGATATTCTGAGGCTTTCTTT,CASSQGGYSEAFF
once,14,.,TRBV9,TRBJ1-3,TGTGCCAGCAGCGTACAAGGGGCGGGAAACACCATATATTTT,CASSVQGAGNTIYF
.,17,.,TRBV9,TRBJ2-3,TGTGCCAGCAGCGTAGACGCAGTACAGGGGGGGACAGATACGCAGTATTTT,CASSVDAVQGGTDTQYF
.,18,.,TRBV15,TRBJ2-7,TGTGCCACCAGCAGAGATAACGCCAGGGGCCCAAGCTCCTACGAGCAGTACTTC,CATSRDNARGPSSYEQYF
.,15,TRBD2,TRBV11-2,TRBJ2-7,TGTGCCAGCAGCCACCTAGCGGGAGGTTCCTACGAGCAGTACTTC,CASSHLAGGSYEQYF